These 8 T cell receptor beta chains originate from one sample sequenced in a study of blood T cell repertoires in COVID-19 (dated by TCRdb to 2019 to 2021). Library preparation used the immunoSEQ multiplex PCR assay. In its TCRdb copy, this immuneACCESS table keeps in-frame sequences only and misses some clones. Where compared with another copy, unresolved V genes explain less than half of these, and the others have no known cause. The sample table holds tens of thousands of clones, of which approximately 77% were seen once. Jointly, the top ten make up 2% to 2.5% of the sample. The sequenced sample consisted of peripheral blood. The receptors originated from a man between 65 and 85 years old with COVID-19, enrolled during active disease.

The table lists this clone with a few counts. V is TRBV5-4 and J is TRBJ1-4; D remains ambiguous. Per the germline V gene, CDR1 is SGHNT and CDR2 is YYREEE (reference sequence). V was pared by 1 base and J by 5 bases, with 12 bases between. The CDR3 covers 15 residues. The chain's CDR3 is CASSLRVGRNEKLFF. CDR3 in DNA: TGTGCCAGCAGCTTGCGTGTTGGCAGAAATGAAAAACTGTTTTTT.

The table lists this clone with a count of one. The J gene is TRBJ2-1, the V gene TRBV5-4, with 9 bases that match TRBD2. J gave up 1 base and V 4 bases, and 6 bases lay outside the gene matches. This CDR3 region has 16 residues. The germline CDR1 and CDR2 sequences are SGHNT and YYREEE (reference sequence). The chain's CDR3 is CASSMGSGRSYNEQFF. For the CDR3, the DNA is TGTGCCAGCAGCATGGGTAGCGGGAGATCCTACAATGAGCAGTTCTTC.

The chain combines TRBV27 with TRBJ2-3; D call uncertain. Germline V gene data show CDR1 as MNHEY and CDR2 as SMNVEV (reference sequence). V was pared by 3 bases and J by 0 bases, with 7 bases between. This CDR3 comprises 14 residues. DNA for the CDR3: TGTGCCAGCAGTTTCTCACAGAGCACAGATACGCAGTATTTT. Residues: CASSFSQSTDTQYF.

The chain carries TRBV5-4 and TRBJ1-2; D possibly corresponds to TRBD1 (6 bases). The length of the CDR3 is 13 residues. V lost 1 base and J 4 bases, leaving 8 bases between the germline ends. Germline V gives CDR1 SGHNT, CDR2 YYREEE (reference sequence). CDR3 sequence: CASSLYRAYGYTF. The CDR3 DNA follows: TGTGCCAGCAGCTTGTACAGGGCCTATGGCTACACCTTC.

This chain joins TRBV7-3 and TRBJ2-2, with D possibly being TRBD2 (7 bases). This CDR3 region has 16 residues. CDR1 is SGHTA, CDR2 FQGTGA, per germline. Trimming took off 5 bases at V and 3 bases at J, with 16 bases between the two ends. CDR3 sequence (DNA): TGTGCCAGCAGCCCAGGGGCTAGCGGATACACCGGGGAGCTGTTTTTT. As protein: CASSPGASGYTGELFF.

V usage is TRBV30 and J usage is TRBJ2-4; D is perhaps TRBD1 (5 bases). Trimming left V 3 bases short and J 7 bases short, with 16 bases between. The germline CDR1 and CDR2 sequences are GTSNPN and SVGIG (reference sequence). The CDR3 totals 14 residues. CDR3 nucleotides: TGTGCCTGGAGGGACCAGGGTGACTGGAACATTCAGTACTTC. This encodes CAWRDQGDWNIQYF.

This rearrangement joins TRBV18 to TRBJ1-1; D not certain. The germline V gene has CDR1 KGHSH and CDR2 LQKENI. The CDR3 consists of 14 residues. The V and J ends lost 1 base and 1 base respectively, with 7 bases between them. In DNA form, the CDR3 reads TGTGCCAGCTCACCACTACAGCAGAACACTGAAGCTTTCTTT. As protein: CASSPLQQNTEAFF.

This CDR3 reads CASNQAGGPTGELFF. The CDR3 DNA reads as TGTGCCAGCAATCAAGCGGGAGGGCCCACCGGGGAGCTGTTTTTT. The chain has TRBV6-6 and TRBJ2-2, with 10 bases identical to TRBD2. J gave up 4 bases and V 7 bases, and 6 bases lay outside the gene matches. The CDR3 sequence is 15 residues long. Germline lookup yields CDR1 MNHNY and CDR2 SVGAGI (reference sequence).